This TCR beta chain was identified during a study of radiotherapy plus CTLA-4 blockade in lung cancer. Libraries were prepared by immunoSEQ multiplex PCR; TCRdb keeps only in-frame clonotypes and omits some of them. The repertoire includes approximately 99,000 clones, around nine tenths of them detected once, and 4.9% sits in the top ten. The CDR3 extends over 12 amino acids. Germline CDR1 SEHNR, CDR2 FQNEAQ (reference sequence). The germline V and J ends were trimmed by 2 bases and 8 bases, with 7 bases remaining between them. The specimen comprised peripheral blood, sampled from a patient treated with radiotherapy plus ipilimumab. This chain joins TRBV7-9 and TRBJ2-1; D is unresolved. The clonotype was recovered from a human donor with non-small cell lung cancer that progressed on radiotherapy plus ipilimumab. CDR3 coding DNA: TGTGCCAGCAGCTTATCTGGCCATGAGCAGTTCTTC. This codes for CASSLSGHEQFF.